This T cell receptor (beta chain) derives from a study of blood T cell repertoires in COVID-19. This CDR3 contains 14 residues. Between the trimmed V and J ends, which lost 2 bases and 1 base, there was a span of 10 bases. Germline V gene sequence: CDR1 SGHDT, CDR2 YYEEEE. This clone has just a few counts. In the authors' methods: The authors estimated nucleated cell counts from reference gene primer amplification. The table came from immunoSEQ multiplex PCR; TCRdb's copy has only in-frame clones and leaves some out. The DNA gave D and trimming, while V, J and clone size come from that table. The top ten hold roughly 2.5% of the sample, which has fewer than 300,000 clones, approximately 89% seen once.

The source of this sequence is a woman between 50 and 59 years old with acute or convalescent COVID-19. The rearrangement joins TRBV5-6 to TRBJ2-7; the D gene is possibly TRBD1 (6 bases). Sequencing was carried out using peripheral blood. CDR3 nucleotide sequence: TGTGCCAGCAGCTTTTACAGGGAATCCTACGAGCAGTACTTC. It yields the protein CASSFYRESYEQYF.